This TCR beta chain derives from a study of T cells in localized non-small cell lung cancer. Study-level points and caveats: Out of the top 100 tumor clones, a median approximately 61 were seen in adjacent lung. The study linked higher blood T cell density to longer overall survival. A single tumor region was sequenced, leaving heterogeneity possible. Uninvolved adjacent lung, not tumor, had the highest T cell clonality.

The CDR3 totals 17 residues. CDR1 is SGHRS and CDR2 is YFSETQ in the germline V gene. Trimming at V came to 0 bases and at J to 7 bases, leaving 8 bases not matched to a gene. Notes on this clone: Its antigen is unidentified.

Produced via immunoSEQ multiplex PCR; TCRdb's table is partial and in-frame only. The sample has 20,000 to 25,000 clones, approximately 84% seen once. The sample consisted of peripheral blood, taken before any cancer treatment. This TCR came from a man aged 40 to 75 with stage I lung adenocarcinoma. The V and J genes are TRBV5-1 and TRBJ2-1; 12 bases agree with TRBD2. The CDR3 is CASSLEARTSGTNEQFF. The CDR3 DNA reads TGCGCCAGCAGCTTGGAAGCAAGGACTAGCGGGACGAATGAGCAGTTCTTC. Looking up the rest from reference TRBV5-1 and TRBJ2-1 gives the full variable domain: KAGVTQTPRYLIKTRGQQVTLSCSPISGHRSVSWYQQTPGQGLQFLFEYFSETQRNKGNFPGRFSGRQFSNSRSEMNVSTLELGDSALYLCASSLEARTSGTNEQFFGPGTRLTVL.